The 30 T cell receptor beta chains presented below share a single source sample, sequenced in a study of cytomegalovirus exposure and HLA in healthy donors. PCR involved 60 Vbeta and 13 Jbeta primers. The table came from immunoSEQ multiplex PCR; TCRdb's copy has only in-frame clones and leaves some out. Here the sample spans approximately 140,000 clones, around 77% being singletons. The specimen was PBMCs. These receptors were collected from a woman aged 45 to 65 in good health and CMV-seronegative.

The rearrangement uses TRBV6-4 and TRBJ2-3; 9 nucleotides line up with TRBD2. With V trimmed by 7 bases and J by 4 bases, 6 bases remained unmatched. The CDR3 sequence is 14 residues long. CDR1 is MRHNA, CDR2 SNTAGT, per germline. Written as DNA, the CDR3 is TGTGCCAGCAAGGTCGCGGGAGGGGCAGATACGCAGTATTTT. Translating it yields CASKVAGGADTQYF.

V gene TRBV25-1 combines with J gene TRBJ1-1; a possible D gene is TRBD1 (5 bases). Germline CDR1 and CDR2: MGHDK and SYGVNS. The V end was cut by 1 base, the J end by 2 bases, with 17 bases between. The CDR3 covers 17 residues. Here the CDR3 reads CASSELGLAGQNTEAFF. The CDR3 DNA sequence: TGTGCCAGCAGTGAATTGGGGTTGGCAGGGCAAAACACTGAAGCTTTCTTT.

The chain is built from TRBV5-1 and TRBJ2-7; TRBD1 might be the D (5 bases). Trimming left V 4 bases short and J 0 bases short, with 17 bases between. Germline assignment: CDR1 SGHRS and CDR2 YFSETQ. The length of the CDR3 is 16 residues. For the CDR3, the DNA is TGCGCCAGCAGCCCCTTAATAGACAGACTCTCCTACGAGCAGTACTTC. Protein product: CASSPLIDRLSYEQYF.

The DNA of the CDR3 is TGTGCCAGCAGCGTAGATCCAGCGGGAGGGCTAAGGAATGAGCAGTTCTTC. Translated: CASSVDPAGGLRNEQFF. This rearrangement joins TRBV9 to TRBJ2-1, with 10 bases lining up with TRBD2. The CDR3 covers 17 residues. The trim removed 0 bases at V and 7 bases at J, leaving 10 bases unmatched. Germline-derived CDR1 and CDR2 are SGDLS and YYNGEE.

This chain connects TRBV11-3 to TRBJ2-1; the match to TRBD1 covers 10 bases. Unmatched junction bases numbered 5, after V lost 3 bases and J lost 9 bases. The CDR3 totals 14 residues. In germline, CDR1 is SGHNT, CDR2 YENEEA. The CDR3, as DNA: TGTGCCAGCAGCTTGCGGGGACAGGGGACTGAGCAGTTCTTC. Translating gives CASSLRGQGTEQFF. The full variable domain, completed using reference TRBV11-3 and TRBJ2-1, is EAGVVQSPRYKIIEKKQPVAFWCNPISGHNTLYWYLQNLGQGPELLIRYENEEAVDDSQLPKDRFSAERLKGVDSTLKIQPAELGDSAVYLCASSLRGQGTEQFFGPGTRLTVL.

The V gene is TRBV2, the J gene TRBJ1-5; D call uncertain. Germline V gene lookup returns CDR1 SNHLY and CDR2 FYNNEI. CDR3 length: 18 residues. Trimming pared 1 base from V and 0 bases from J, leaving 16 bases between. Here the CDR3 DNA reads TGTGCCAGCAGTGAAGAATGGTCAGGCTCTTATAGCAATCAGCCCCAGCATTTT. Encoded protein: CASSEEWSGSYSNQPQHF.

The V and J genes are TRBV18 and TRBJ1-5, with TRBD1 matching over 7 bases. The V gene's germline CDR1 is KGHSH and CDR2 LQKENI. This CDR3 has 17 residues. Losses at the gene ends were 3 bases for V and 0 bases for J; bases not matched to a gene: 8. The CDR3 loop reads CASSPSPGQNSNQPQHF. The CDR3 DNA reads as TGTGCCAGCTCACCCTCTCCGGGACAGAATAGCAATCAGCCCCAGCATTTT. Variable domain in full (rest from reference TRBV18 and TRBJ1-5): NAGVMQNPRHLVRRRGQEARLRCSPMKGHSHVYWYRQLPEEGLKFMVYLQKENIIDESGMPKERFSAEFPKEGPSILRIQQVVRGDSAAYFCASSPSPGQNSNQPQHFGDGTRLSIL.

The chain employs TRBV9 and TRBJ2-1, with D possibly matching TRBD2 (6 bases). The CDR3 consists of 16 residues. V lost 0 bases and J 3 bases, leaving 13 bases between the germline ends. Germline V gene data show CDR1 as SGDLS and CDR2 as YYNGEE. Here the CDR3 DNA reads TGTGCCAGCAGCGTAGTGGATAGCGGAATCTACAATGAGCAGTTCTTC. Amino acids: CASSVVDSGIYNEQFF.

This chain connects TRBV7-2 to TRBJ1-2; D is possibly TRBD1 (6 bases). V was cut by 1 base and J by 2 bases, with 14 bases left in between. CDR3 size: 16 residues. Germline V gene sequence: CDR1 SGHTA, CDR2 FQGNSA. The CDR3 nucleotides read TGTGCCAGCAGCTTAGGGGGCCGGGACAAGAACTATGGCTACACCTTC. Residues: CASSLGGRDKNYGYTF.

This chain links TRBV11-2 with TRBJ1-5; 7 bases line up with TRBD1. Germline assignment: CDR1 SGHAT and CDR2 FQNNGV. Trimming cost V 5 bases and J 5 bases; bases outside gene matches: 3. The CDR3 has 13 residues. CDR3 loop: CASSVGQDQPQHF. The CDR3 DNA follows: TGTGCCAGCAGCGTAGGACAGGATCAGCCCCAGCATTTT.

In regard to this clone: An end of the junction does not agree with germline; a read error may underlie this. The CDR3 DNA reads as TGTGCCAGCAGCCAACCCTCAGGGGCCTTTAACTATGGCTACCCCTTC. Protein: CASSQPSGAFNYGYPF. The chain combines TRBV4-2 with TRBJ1-2, with D perhaps matching TRBD1 (6 bases). The CDR3 has 16 amino acids. Germline V gives CDR1 LGHNA, CDR2 YNFKEQ.

This chain links TRBV29-1 with TRBJ2-7; tentatively, D is TRBD1 (6 bases). Germline CDR1 is SQVTM and CDR2 is ANQGSEA. With 6 bases removed from V and 2 bases from J, the gap between germline ends came to 11 bases. The CDR3 sequence is 12 residues long. The DNA for the CDR3 is TGCAGCGTCACAGGACAGACCTACGAGCAGTACTTC. Encoded protein: CSVTGQTYEQYF.

The chain uses TRBV5-6 and TRBJ1-1; 8 bases match TRBD1. Trimming cost V 5 bases and J 0 bases; bases outside gene matches: 9. The CDR3 has 16 residues. Germline V gene sequence: CDR1 SGHDT, CDR2 YYEEEE. In nucleotides, the CDR3 is TGTGCCAGCAGGTTCTCCGGGACAGGAGTGAACACTGAAGCTTTCTTT. It is translated as CASRFSGTGVNTEAFF.

The chain joins TRBV5-1 to TRBJ1-1; the match to TRBD1 covers 9 bases. Germline V gene data show CDR1 as SGHRS and CDR2 as YFSETQ. Germline trimming cut 4 bases from V and 4 bases from J; bases unmatched to any gene: 5. The CDR3 is made up of 14 amino acids. The CDR3 nucleotides are TGCGCCAGCAGCCCCGGGACAGGGACCACTGAAGCTTTCTTT. This codes for CASSPGTGTTEAFF.

The chain joins TRBV15 to TRBJ1-2, with D possibly TRBD1 on 6 matching bases. The CDR3 runs to 14 residues. V shed 3 bases and J shed 2 bases, with 10 bases lying between them. CDR1 is LNHNV, CDR2 YYDKDF, per germline (reference sequence). The CDR3 loop is CATSSAGANYGYTF. DNA for the CDR3: TGTGCCACCAGCAGTGCGGGGGCGAACTATGGCTACACCTTC.

The J gene is TRBJ1-1, the V gene TRBV30, with D perhaps TRBD1 (5 bases). Per germline, CDR1 GTSNPN and CDR2 SVGIG (reference sequence). CDR3 size: 13 residues. The V end was cut by 3 bases, the J end by 10 bases, with 18 bases between. CDR3 residues: CAWRPQGSGVAFF. The CDR3 bases are TGTGCCTGGAGACCCCAGGGCAGTGGGGTAGCTTTCTTT.

This chain connects TRBV15 to TRBJ2-1; D uncertain. The V end was cut by 2 bases, the J end by 8 bases, with 13 bases between. Germline CDR1 reads LNHNV; CDR2 reads YYDKDF (reference sequence). The CDR3 runs to 14 residues. This CDR3 reads CATSRFSSSDEQFF. For the CDR3, the DNA is TGTGCCACCAGCAGATTTAGTTCATCGGATGAGCAGTTCTTC. Looking up the rest from reference TRBV15 and TRBJ2-1 gives the full variable domain: DAMVIQNPRYQVTQFGKPVTLSCSQTLNHNVMYWYQQKSSQAPKLLFHYYDKDFNNEADTPDNFQSRRPNTSFCFLDIRSPGLGDTAMYLCATSRFSSSDEQFFGPGTRLTVL.

This clone was seen just once. The V gene is TRBV30, the J gene TRBJ1-5; D is possibly TRBD1 (5 bases). Per the germline V gene, CDR1 is GTSNPN and CDR2 is SVGIG (reference sequence). This CDR3 is built from 16 residues. V lost 1 base and J lost 4, with 17 bases in between. CDR3 loop: CAWSDNTARQNQPQHF. The DNA for the CDR3 is TGTGCCTGGAGTGATAATACAGCCCGACAGAATCAGCCCCAGCATTTT.

This chain connects TRBV4-2 to TRBJ2-7; TRBD2 agrees at 12 bases. The CDR3 consists of 19 residues. CDR1 LGHNA and CDR2 YNFKEQ come from the germline V gene. With V trimmed by 3 bases and J by 2 bases, 14 bases remained unmatched. For the CDR3, the DNA is TGTGCCAGCAGCCATGTACCGGGACTAGCGGGCGAACCGACCTACGAGCAGTACTTC. Its translation is CASSHVPGLAGEPTYEQYF.

This rearrangement joins TRBV30 to TRBJ2-5, with 8 bases identical to TRBD1. The CDR3 spans 13 residues. The V gene end was trimmed by 7 bases and the J gene end by 1 base; junction bases not matched to a gene: 5. Germline CDR1 reads GTSNPN; CDR2 reads SVGIG (reference sequence). The CDR3 coding sequence is TGTGCCTTCACACAGGGGGTCCAAGAGACCCAGTACTTC. Protein product: CAFTQGVQETQYF.

This clone has only a few counts. V gene TRBV7-9 combines with J gene TRBJ2-7; 7 positions match TRBD2. With V trimmed by 8 bases and J by 6 bases, 25 bases remained unmatched. This CDR3 is built from 18 residues. Per the germline V gene, CDR1 is SEHNR and CDR2 is FQNEAQ (reference sequence). The CDR3 is CASARRFGDRGELGEQYV. CDR3 bases: TGTGCCAGCGCCCGGCGTTTCGGGGATCGGGGGGAGCTTGGCGAGCAGTACGTC.

The chain recombines TRBV5-1 with TRBJ2-1, with D maybe TRBD2 (6 bases). V was cut by 7 bases and J by 5 bases, with 19 bases left in between. The CDR3 length is 15 residues. CDR1 is SGHRS and CDR2 is YFSETQ in the germline V gene. The DNA for the CDR3 is TGCGCCAGCCCCTGGGTAGCGGAGATGAACAATGAGCAGTTCTTC. This codes for CASPWVAEMNNEQFF.

This chain connects TRBV9 to TRBJ1-3; maybe TRBD1 (5 bases). The CDR3 length is 15 residues. Trimming pared 0 bases from V and 2 bases from J, leaving 9 bases between. Germline CDR1 and CDR2: SGDLS and YYNGEE. CDR3 in DNA: TGTGCCAGCAGCGTAGACCAGGGCCCTGGAAACACCATATATTTT. It yields the protein CASSVDQGPGNTIYF.

The chain recombines TRBV5-1 with TRBJ2-5, with 8 nucleotides matching TRBD2. J lost 6 bases, V lost 0 bases, and 16 bases had no gene match. The CDR3 runs to 18 residues. Germline V gene lookup returns CDR1 SGHRS and CDR2 YFSETQ. CDR3 coding DNA: TGCGCCAGCAGCTTGGGGCAGAGCGGGAGCACCGGGTTCCAGACCCAGTACTTC. Translating it yields CASSLGQSGSTGFQTQYF.

This chain uses TRBV12-5 with TRBJ2-7, with 14 positions matching TRBD2. The trim removed 7 bases at V and 2 bases at J, leaving 16 bases unmatched. CDR3 length equals 19 residues. CDR1 LGHNT and CDR2 FRNRAP come from the germline V gene. In nucleotides, the CDR3 is TGTGCTAGTGCCCCGACTGATGGGACTAGCGGGAGATGGCCCTACGAGCAGTACTTC. Protein: CASAPTDGTSGRWPYEQYF. The full variable domain, with the rest looked up from reference TRBV12-5 and TRBJ2-7, is DARVTQTPRHKVTEMGQEVTMRCQPILGHNTVFWYRQTMMQGLELLAYFRNRAPLDDSGMPKDRFSAEMPDATLATLKIQPSEPRDSAVYFCASAPTDGTSGRWPYEQYFGPGTRLTVT.

This clone was observed a single time. The V call is TRBV7-8, the J call TRBJ1-5; D possibly corresponds to TRBD1 (5 bases). In germline, CDR1 is SGHVS, CDR2 FQNEAQ. The CDR3 has 15 amino acids. Deletions cut 2 bases from V and 4 bases from J, with 12 bases between. CDR3 sequence (DNA): TGTGCCAGCAGCTTATCTGCCAGGGTGAATCAGCCCCAGCATTTT. It is translated as CASSLSARVNQPQHF.

The chain couples TRBV19 to TRBJ2-4, with 10 bases identical to TRBD1. V dropped 7 bases and J dropped 5; count of bases not matched to a gene: 5. Germline V gives CDR1 LNHDA, CDR2 SQIVND (reference sequence). The CDR3 contains 14 residues. The CDR3 loop reads CASTRTGGENIQYF. Here the CDR3 DNA reads TGTGCCAGTACTCGGACAGGGGGAGAAAACATTCAGTACTTC.

The chain's CDR3 is CAISESFTGDNEQFF. Written as DNA, the CDR3 is TGTGCCATCAGTGAGTCCTTTACAGGGGACAATGAGCAGTTCTTC. The V gene is TRBV10-3, the J gene TRBJ2-1, with 7 bases aligning to TRBD1. The CDR3 spans 15 residues. Germline V gene data show CDR1 as ENHRY and CDR2 as SYGVKD. J gave up 5 bases and V 0 bases, and 4 bases lay outside the gene matches.

This clone is a singleton in its sample. The CDR3 DNA reads TGTGCCAGCAGTTTTACTAGCGGGGGGTCCTACAATGAGCAGTTCTTC. Translated: CASSFTSGGSYNEQFF. J is TRBJ2-1 and V is TRBV6-5; 12 bases map to TRBD2. The CDR3 has 16 residues. CDR1 MNHEY and CDR2 SVGAGI come from the germline V gene. V dropped 4 bases and J dropped 1; count of bases not matched to a gene: 2.

The chain couples TRBV6-5 to TRBJ2-2, with a tentative D call TRBD1 (5 bases). The ends were cut back, 4 bases at V and 2 bases at J, with 11 bases in the middle. CDR1 is MNHEY and CDR2 is SVGAGI in the germline V gene. The CDR3 contains 15 residues. The CDR3 region has the DNA TGTGCCAGCAGTTTACACAGGCAAAACACCGGGGAGCTGTTTTTT. This codes for CASSLHRQNTGELFF.